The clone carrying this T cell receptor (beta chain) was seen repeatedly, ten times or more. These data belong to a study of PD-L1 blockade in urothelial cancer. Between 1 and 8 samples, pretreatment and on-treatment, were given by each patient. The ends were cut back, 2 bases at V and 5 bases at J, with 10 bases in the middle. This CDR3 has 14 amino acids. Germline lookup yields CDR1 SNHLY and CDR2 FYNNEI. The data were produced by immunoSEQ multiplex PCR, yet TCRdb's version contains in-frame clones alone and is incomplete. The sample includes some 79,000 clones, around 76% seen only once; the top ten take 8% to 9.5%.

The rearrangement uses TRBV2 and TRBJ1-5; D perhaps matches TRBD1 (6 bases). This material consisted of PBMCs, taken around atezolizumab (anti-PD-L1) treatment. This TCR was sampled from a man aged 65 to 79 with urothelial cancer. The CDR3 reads CASSEWQGYQPQHF. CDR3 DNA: TGTGCCAGCAGTGAATGGCAGGGGTATCAGCCCCAGCATTTT.